This TCR beta chain was documented in a study of T cell repertoires in cytomegalovirus infection. Overall study: Matching HLA type and CMV infection were both indicated by public TCR beta signatures. Study-wide results and limits: Summed frequency of public TCR beta families distinguished CMV carriers with the relevant HLA. CMV-specific TCR beta clonotypes restricted by HLA-C dominated the ex vivo response.

This CDR3 contains 14 residues. After removal of 5 bases from V and 7 bases from J, the junction contained 7 bases not matched to a gene. Germline CDR1 SGHTA, CDR2 FQGTGA. Ten or more counts support this clonotype. Its matching antigen is unknown. TCRdb recomputed calls from the reads with MiXCR, one row per CDR3 protein. The data show around 170,000 distinct CDR3 sequences, over 13% seen once. The chain employs TRBV7-3 and TRBJ2-1; 8 bases line up with TRBD2. Input material: PBMCs. The receptor was derived from a human donor in good health (CMV status not recorded). Some clones in this sample may be carry-over from other donors' samples. The CDR3 DNA reads as TGTGCCAGCAGCCGAGGGATAGCGGGGAATGAGCAGTTCTTC. Protein product: CASSRGIAGNEQFF. Full variable domain (rest looked up from reference TRBV7-3 and TRBJ2-1): GAGVSQTPSNKVTEKGKYVELRCDPISGHTALYWYRQSLGQGPEFLIYFQGTGAADDSGLPNDRFFAVRPEGSVSTLKIQRTERGDSAVYLCASSRGIAGNEQFFGPGTRLTVL.